This TCR beta chain came from a study of cytotoxic CD8 clonotypes in ibrutinib-treated CLL listed by TCRdb under 2021. Study-wide context: The cohort was composed of roughly ten relapsed/refractory and fewer than 16 treatment-naive patients; IGHV unmutated status was identified in roughly 17 patients. Partial responses were observed in some 24 patients and complete responses in 2; after a median follow-up of roughly 62 months, remission was maintained in around 14 patients and progression was observed in roughly 12. Every remission and progressive disease sample was obtained while ibrutinib was still being received by the patients. Response samples were obtained after a median of approximately twelve months of treatment, with a range of roughly 6 to 36 months. On average, each sample had about 260,000 productive templates and more than 85,000 productive rearrangements. Cryopreserved peripheral blood mononuclear cells were collected before treatment, at response, and at either disease progression or sustained remission. Longitudinal samples were available for about 30% of the 86 trial participants. Summary of the overall study and its limitations: An increase in clonality was observed at ibrutinib response, with clonality remaining stable during sustained remission and falling back toward baseline at progression. Baseline clonality was found to be higher than that of age-matched healthy donors and was strongly correlated with circulating CD8+ T-cell counts. Public clonotypes were found to be uncommon and were observed to contract or remain stable during treatment; the increase in clonality was shown to reflect expansion of private clonotypes at ibrutinib response. Sampling times were not matched between patients in sustained remission and patients whose disease was progressing, and lymph node repertoires were not examined.

Ends trimmed: V by 4 bases, J by 8 bases; bases unmatched to a gene: 10. Based on the germline V gene, the CDR1 and CDR2 sequences are SNHLY and FYNNEI. The CDR3 spans 15 residues, from the cysteine through the phenylalanine. Left in the record is the CDR3 DNA by itself, 45 bases read in frame from the first base. A MiSeq instrument was used for deep resolution sequencing, which targeted depths ranging from 1 in 1 million up to 1 in 200,000 T cells, with coverage averaging 10x for each clonotype. The immunoSEQ hsTCRB Kit was used to generate TCR beta libraries. Per the source publication's procedure: Data were analyzed with ImmunoSEQ Data Assistant and ImmunoSEQ Analyzer, with V, D and J genes assigned per IMGT definitions. Clonality, which ranges from 0 to 1, was calculated as one minus the normalized Shannon entropy of productive rearrangement frequencies. Public clonotype analysis was restricted to overrepresented clonotypes comprising at least 0.05% of each patient's repertoire. About twelve repertoires from age-matched healthy donors, obtained from immuneACCESS, served as clonality controls. This is the immuneACCESS table as TCRdb keeps it, with only in-frame sequences that have V and J called. A part of the clones is gone; compared with another copy, unresolved V genes explain less than half, and the rest is unexplained. V and J calls and clone size come straight from that table; D and trimming were deduced from the DNA. Present in this sample are 100,000 to 150,000 clones, around 85% of which were seen just once. Roughly 1.9% of the sample is taken by the ten largest.

The time point label, read with the paper, signifies: 20 to 30 months on ibrutinib. Roughly 2.2 micrograms of genomic DNA were extracted from cryopreserved PBMCs for TCR beta library preparation. Longitudinal blood samples from CLL patients on ibrutinib monotherapy underwent high-throughput TCR beta sequencing. The patients took part in an open-label, single-center phase 2 trial of ibrutinib monotherapy. In regard to this clone: Its antigen target is currently unknown. No base quality values were provided; no much bigger clone lies one nucleotide off.

The receptor's source is a human donor with chronic lymphocytic leukemia. Recombination joined TRBV2 with TRBJ1-4; 7 bases in the middle match TRBD1. Here the sequenced sample was PBMCs, taken after 24 months of ibrutinib treatment. The encoded CDR3 is CASSAVGTEGEKLFF. At the DNA level, the sequence is TGTGCCAGCAGTGCCGTTGGGACAGAGGGAGAAAAACTGTTTTTT.